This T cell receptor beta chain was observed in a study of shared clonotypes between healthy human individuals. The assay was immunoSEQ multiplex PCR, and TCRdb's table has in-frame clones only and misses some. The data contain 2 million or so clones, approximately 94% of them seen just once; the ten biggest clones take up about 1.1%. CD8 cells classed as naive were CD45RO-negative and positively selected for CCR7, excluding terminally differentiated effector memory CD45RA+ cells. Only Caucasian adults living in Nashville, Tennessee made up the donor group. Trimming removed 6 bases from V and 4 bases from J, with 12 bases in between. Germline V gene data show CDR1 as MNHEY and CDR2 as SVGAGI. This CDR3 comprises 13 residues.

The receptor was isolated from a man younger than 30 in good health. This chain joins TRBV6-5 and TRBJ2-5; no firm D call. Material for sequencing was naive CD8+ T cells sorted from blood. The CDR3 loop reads CASSPLWGETQYF. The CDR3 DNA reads TGTGCCAGCAGCCCCTTGTGGGGAGAGACCCAGTACTTC.